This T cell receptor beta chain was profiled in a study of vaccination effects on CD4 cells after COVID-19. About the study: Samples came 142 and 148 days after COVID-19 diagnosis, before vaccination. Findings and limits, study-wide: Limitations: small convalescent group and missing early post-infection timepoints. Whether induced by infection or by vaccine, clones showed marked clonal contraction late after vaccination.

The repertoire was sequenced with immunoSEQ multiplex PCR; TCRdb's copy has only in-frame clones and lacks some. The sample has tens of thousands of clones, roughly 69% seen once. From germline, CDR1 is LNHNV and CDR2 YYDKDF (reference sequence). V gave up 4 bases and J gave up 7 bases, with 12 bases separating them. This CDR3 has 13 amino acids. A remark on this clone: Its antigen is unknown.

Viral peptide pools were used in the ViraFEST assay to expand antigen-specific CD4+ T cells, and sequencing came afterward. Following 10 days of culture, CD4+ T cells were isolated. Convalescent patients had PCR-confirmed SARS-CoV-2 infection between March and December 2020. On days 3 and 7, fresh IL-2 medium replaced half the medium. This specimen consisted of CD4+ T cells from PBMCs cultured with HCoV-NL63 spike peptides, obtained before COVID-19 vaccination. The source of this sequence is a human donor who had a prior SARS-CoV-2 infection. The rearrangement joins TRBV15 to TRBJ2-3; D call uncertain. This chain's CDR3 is CATSILTRHTQYF. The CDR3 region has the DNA TGTGCCACCAGCATCCTGACCAGGCATACGCAGTATTTT.